This is a list of T cell receptor beta chains from one sample in a study of tumor-infiltrating lymphocytes in primary liver carcinoma. TCRdb itself ran the multiplex PCR reads through MiXCR, one entry per CDR3 protein. This sample carries hundreds of thousands of distinct CDR3 sequences, around three fifths of them seen once, and the ten largest clones take about 18%. The specimen sequenced was peripheral blood. The source is a woman between 25 and 40 years old with primary liver carcinoma and hepatitis B virus infection. Both conserved end residues are part of each CDR3. The D gene is left open where the match is weak. The size entry is marked missing in some rows and otherwise reads once, few, many or a size class.

TRBV29-1,many,TRBD2,TRBJ2-7,CSAGTSYEQYF,TGCAGCGCCGGGACTAGCTACGAGCAGTACTTC
TRBV5-6,.,.,TRBJ2-5,CASSRISRETQYF,TGTGCCAGCAGCCGGATCAGCCGCGAGACTCAGTACTTC
TRBV6-2/TRBV6-3,many,.,TRBJ1-5,CASSYQTASNQPQHF,TGTGCCAGCAGTTACCAGACAGCCAGCAATCAGCCCCAGCATTTT
TRBV4-3,.,.,TRBJ2-2,CANSQDEGSGELFF,TGTGCCAACAGCCAAGATGAGGGATCCGGGGAGCTGTTTTTT
TRBV11-2,.,.,TRBJ2-7,CASSLGPWNRQRARSEQYF,TGTGCCAGCAGCTTAGGCCCCTGGAACCGACAGAGGGCGAGAAGCGAGCAGTACTTC
TRBV4-3,many,TRBD1,TRBJ2-2,CASSGQGAVTGELFF,TGCGCCAGCAGTGGACAGGGGGCTGTCACCGGGGAGCTGTTTTTT
TRBV11-2,.,.,TRBJ2-1,CASSTSSPAHYNEQFF,TGTGCCAGCAGCACGTCTAGTCCAGCCCACTACAATGAGCAGTTCTTC
TRBV11-3,.,TRBD2,TRBJ2-5,CARSFWSSGKETHYF,TGTGCCAGGAGCTTTTGGTCTAGCGGAAAAGAGACCCATTACTTC
TRBV15,.,.,TRBJ2-1,CATSRTGTSSYNEQFF,TGTGCCACCAGCCGGACAGGGACTAGCTCCTACAATGAGCAGTTCTTC
TRBV24-1,.,.,TRBJ1-2,CATSDAQDGVFANGYTF,TGTGCCACCAGTGATGCTCAAGACGGAGTATTTGCGAATGGCTACACCTTC
TRBV6-1,.,.,TRBJ1-5,CASSEFAHPQHF,TGTGCCAGCAGTGAGTTCGCCCATCCCCAGCATTTT
TRBV6-6,few,TRBD1,TRBJ2-5,CASRPPGQQETQYF,TGTGCCAGCAGGCCTCCGGGACAGCAAGAGACCCAGTACTTC
TRBV6-2/TRBV6-3,.,.,TRBJ2-6,CASSPRIGGTGTNVLTF,TGTGCCAGCAGCCCCCGAATTGGGGGGACTGGGACCAACGTCCTGACTTTT
TRBV5-4,.,TRBD2,TRBJ2-7,CASSFGTSGVYEQYF,TGTGCCAGCAGCTTCGGGACTAGCGGGGTCTACGAGCAGTACTTC
TRBV6-2/TRBV6-3,.,.,TRBJ2-3,CANSYLRLDIDTQYF,TGTGCCAACAGTTACCTGAGACTTGACATAGATACGCAGTATTTT
TRBV2,.,.,TRBJ2-3,CASSDRAQYTQYF,TGTGCCAGCAGTGACCGAGCACAATATACGCAGTATTTT
TRBV4-1,.,.,TRBJ2-7,CASSQVGLARAEYEQYF,TGCGCCAGCAGCCAAGTGGGGCTAGCGAGGGCCGAATACGAGCAGTACTTC
TRBV11-2,many,.,TRBJ1-1,CASSPRLGEKAFF,TGTGCCAGCAGCCCACGGCTCGGAGAAAAGGCTTTCTTT
TRBV11-3,.,.,TRBJ1-5,CASGSSQYQPQHF,TGTGCCAGCGGTTCCAGCCAGTATCAACCCCAGCATTTT
TRBV5-6,few,TRBD1,TRBJ2-5,CASSLESDRGWRETQYF,TGTGCCAGCAGCTTGGAGTCCGACAGGGGATGGCGAGAGACCCAGTACTTC
TRBV28,.,.,TRBJ1-2,CASSGPGTGQVSYTF,TGTGCCAGCAGTGGCCCCGGGACTGGGCAAGTGAGCTACACCTTC
TRBV4-3,.,TRBD2,TRBJ2-1,CASNQEGPGGSNEQFF,TGCGCCAGCAACCAAGAGGGACCGGGAGGGTCGAATGAGCAGTTCTTC
TRBV12-3/TRBV12-4,many,TRBD2,TRBJ2-1,CASSLVSGSPYNEQFF,TGTGCCAGCAGTTTAGTTAGCGGGAGTCCCTACAATGAGCAGTTCTTC
TRBV4-1,.,TRBD2,TRBJ2-4,CASSQGLGLAGSWENVQYF,TGCGCCAGCAGCCAAGGTTTAGGACTAGCGGGAAGTTGGGAAAACGTTCAATACTTC
TRBV11-2,many,.,TRBJ2-2,CASRAGLETGELFF,TGTGCCAGCAGGGCGGGTCTAGAGACCGGGGAGCTGTTTTTT
TRBV30,few,.,TRBJ2-7,CAWSLNFSDEQYF,TGTGCCTGGAGTCTCAATTTTTCGGACGAGCAGTACTTC
TRBV20-1,.,.,TRBJ1-2,CSAGGTGSFPPYGYTF,TGCAGTGCTGGCGGGACCGGTTCCTTCCCACCCTATGGCTACACCTTC
TRBV5-6,.,.,TRBJ2-5,CASSLRLGLRETQYF,TGTGCCAGCAGCTTGCGTTTGGGACTTCGAGAGACCCAGTACTTC
TRBV6-6,many,TRBD2,TRBJ2-5,CASSDSGREETQYF,TGTGCCAGCAGCGATAGCGGGAGGGAAGAGACCCAGTACTTC
TRBV12-3/TRBV12-4,many,.,TRBJ2-1,CASSLYGNEQFF,TGTGCCAGCAGTTTATACGGCAATGAGCAGTTCTTC
TRBV4-3,few,.,TRBJ1-1,CASSQDLVGDGTEAFF,TGCGCCAGCAGCCAAGATCTAGTGGGGGATGGCACTGAAGCTTTCTTT
TRBV16,once,TRBD1,TRBJ2-7,CASSQIRDRGQYEQYF,TGTGCCAGCAGCCAAATCAGGGACAGGGGGCAGTACGAGCAGTACTTC
TRBV29-1,.,.,TRBJ2-1,CSVVLGGIEYNEQFF,TGTAGCGTGGTTTTAGGCGGGATCGAGTACAATGAGCAGTTCTTC
TRBV29-1,.,TRBD1,TRBJ2-7,CSIQDRDSFSYEQYF,TGCAGCATCCAAGACCGGGACAGCTTCTCCTACGAGCAATACTTC
TRBV25-1,.,.,TRBJ2-2,CASIPSCGELFF,TGTGCCTCGATACCCTCCTGTGGGGAGCTGTTTTTT
TRBV29-1,many,.,TRBJ1-2,CSVLEGLYGYTF,TGCAGCGTTTTAGAAGGGCTCTATGGCTACACCTTC
TRBV7-9,few,.,TRBJ2-1,CASSRHEDSRYEQFF,TGTGCCAGCAGCCGACACGAGGACTCCCGCTATGAGCAGTTCTTC
TRBV28,.,TRBD1,TRBJ1-6,CASSSGTGNLPLHF,TGTGCCAGCAGTTCCGGGACAGGGAATTTGCCCCTCCACTTT
TRBV6-2/TRBV6-3,few,TRBD1,TRBJ2-2,CASRRTGAITGELFF,TGTGCCAGTAGAAGGACAGGGGCGATTACCGGGGAGCTGTTTTTT
TRBV11-2,few,TRBD2,TRBJ2-1,CASSTSGGADEQFF,TGTGCCAGCAGCACTAGCGGCGGGGCCGATGAGCAGTTCTTC
TRBV5-4,few,.,TRBJ2-5,CASSSWGSTTQYF,TGTGCCAGCAGCAGCTGGGGTAGCACGACCCAGTACTTC
TRBV12-3/TRBV12-4,.,.,TRBJ1-5,CASPHRRGYSNQPQHF,TGTGCCAGCCCCCACCGCAGGGGATATAGCAATCAGCCCCAGCATTTT
TRBV7-9,once,TRBD2,TRBJ2-1,CASKGLAGDEQFF,TGTGCCAGCAAAGGACTAGCGGGTGATGAGCAGTTCTTC
TRBV11-2,.,.,TRBJ1-3,CAGCYGPASNTIYF,TGTGCCGGCTGTTACGGCCCTGCGTCAAACACCATATATTTT
TRBV11-1,.,.,TRBJ2-3,CASSLGSRGTRYF,TGTGCCAGCAGCTTAGGGTCCCGGGGTACGCGGTATTTT
TRBV6-5,.,.,TRBJ1-5,CASSYGFPSISNQPQHF,TGTGCCAGCAGTTATGGTTTCCCGAGCATTAGCAATCAGCCCCAGCATTTT
TRBV12-3/TRBV12-4,few,TRBD2,TRBJ2-2,CASSSDFGRARELFF,TGTGCCAGCAGCTCGGATTTCGGGAGGGCACGGGAGCTGTTTTTT
TRBV28,.,TRBD2,TRBJ2-1,CASRRLATYGNEQFF,TGTGCCAGCAGGCGACTAGCGACGTATGGCAACGAGCAGTTCTTC